This T cell receptor (beta chain) was recorded in a study of blood T cell repertoires in COVID-19 (TCRdb year 2020). In the study overall: Samples covering the acute and convalescent phases of COVID-19 were provided by collaborators in the United States, Italy and Spain. The repertoires were released in a freely available public database meant as a resource for research on the immune response to SARS-CoV-2. A de-identified subject ID, COVID-19 status, age in years and sex were almost always included in the sample metadata. Where HLA class I and class II types were available, the types were taken from metadata supplied by the sample provider, not from assay-based typing. The samples were drawn from two sources: the first 160 participants of the ongoing ImmuneRACE study, and 950 to 1,500 subjects contributed by 6 global collaborators. The prospective study material was composed of cDNA or gDNA derived from T cells, B-cell-depleted T cells, or PBMCs. The dataset comprised deeply sampled blood TCRbeta repertoires from subjects exposed to, actively infected with, or recovered from COVID-19. Overall results and qualifications from the work: The amount of clinical and demographic metadata varied by source and participant and was provided uncurated.

To note about this clone: The antigen it recognizes is unknown. No much larger clone exists at a distance of one base, and base qualities are not known.

Another Seattle source contributed samples from volunteer blood donors who had recovered from COVID-19. Each collaborating institution followed its own protocols to collect whole blood in K2EDTA tubes. For TCRbeta analysis, collaborator samples were shipped as frozen whole blood, as isolated PBMCs, or as DNA extracted from either sample type. TCRbeta CDR3 regions were amplified from genomic DNA by means of the immunoSEQ Assay, a bias-controlled multiplex PCR. From the authors' description of their analysis: The number of nucleated cells in each sample was estimated by amplification of reference gene primers within the assay. Sequence reads were collapsed and filtered to measure the absolute abundance of every unique TCRbeta CDR3 rearrangement. For each sample, productive Simpson clonality was calculated as the square root of Simpson's diversity index across productive rearrangements. TCRdb stores this immuneACCESS table with in-frame sequences only. Part of the clones is absent; in the studies checked, under half of the shortfall reflects unresolved V genes, and no reason is known for the rest. Clone size and the V and J calls come from that table; the DNA yielded D and trimming. This sample gives about 190,000 clones in total; 70% to 90% of them show up just once. 6.2% of the sample lies in the top ten.

The origin of this receptor is a woman aged 40-49 years who had recovered from COVID-19. Sequencing used peripheral blood.

The CDR3 in this case is CASSEAVGGSQPQHF. Read as DNA, the sequence is TGTGCCAGCAGTGAAGCGGTGGGAGGGAGCCAGCCCCAGCATTTT. The rearrangement combines TRBV6-1 with TRBJ1-5, with the D gene uncertain. Relative to germline, V is 0 bases shorter and J is 7 bases shorter, with 13 bases between their ends. The CDR3 spans 15 residues, from the cysteine through the phenylalanine. Here the CDR3 DNA is all that survives: 45 bases in frame from base 1. CDR1 and CDR2, per the germline V gene, are MNHNS and SASEGT.